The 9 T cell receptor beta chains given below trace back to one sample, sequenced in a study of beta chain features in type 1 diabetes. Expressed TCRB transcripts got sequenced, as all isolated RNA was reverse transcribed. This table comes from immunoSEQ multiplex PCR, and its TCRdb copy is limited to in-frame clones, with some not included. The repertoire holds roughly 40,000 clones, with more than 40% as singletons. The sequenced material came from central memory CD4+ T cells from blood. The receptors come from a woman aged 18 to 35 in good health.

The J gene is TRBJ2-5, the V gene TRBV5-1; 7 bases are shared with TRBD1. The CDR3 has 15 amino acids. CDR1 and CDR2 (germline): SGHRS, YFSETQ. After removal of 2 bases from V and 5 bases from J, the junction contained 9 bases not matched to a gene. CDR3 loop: CASSLTDRVGETQYF. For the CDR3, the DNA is TGCGCCAGCAGCTTAACCGACAGGGTGGGTGAGACCCAGTACTTC.

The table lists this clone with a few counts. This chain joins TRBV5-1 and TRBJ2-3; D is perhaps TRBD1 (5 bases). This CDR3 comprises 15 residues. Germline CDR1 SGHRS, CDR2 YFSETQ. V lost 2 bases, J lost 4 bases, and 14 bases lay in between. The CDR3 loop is CASSFGAREADTQYF. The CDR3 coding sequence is TGCGCCAGCAGCTTTGGGGCTAGAGAGGCAGATACGCAGTATTTT.

CDR3 in amino acids: CASSSQGTYGYTF. Here the CDR3 DNA reads TGTGCCAGCAGTTCCCAGGGTACCTATGGCTACACCTTC. The rearrangement links TRBV7-8 to TRBJ1-2, with D perhaps matching TRBD1 (5 bases). Trimming shortened V by 6 bases and J by 4 bases, and 12 bases separated the two germline ends. CDR1 is SGHVS, CDR2 FQNEAQ, per germline. This CDR3 has 13 amino acids.

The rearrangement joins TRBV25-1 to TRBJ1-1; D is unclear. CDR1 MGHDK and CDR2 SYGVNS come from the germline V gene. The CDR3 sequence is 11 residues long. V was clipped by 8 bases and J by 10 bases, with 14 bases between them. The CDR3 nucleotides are TGTGCCAGCTCTCAACACGGCGGAGCTTTCTTT. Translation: CASSQHGGAFF.

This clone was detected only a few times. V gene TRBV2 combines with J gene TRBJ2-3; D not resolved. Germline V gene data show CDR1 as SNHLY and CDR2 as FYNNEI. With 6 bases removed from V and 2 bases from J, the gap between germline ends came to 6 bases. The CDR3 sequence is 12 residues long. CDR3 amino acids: CASRTNTDTQYF. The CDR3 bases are TGTGCCAGCAGGACAAACACAGATACGCAGTATTTT.

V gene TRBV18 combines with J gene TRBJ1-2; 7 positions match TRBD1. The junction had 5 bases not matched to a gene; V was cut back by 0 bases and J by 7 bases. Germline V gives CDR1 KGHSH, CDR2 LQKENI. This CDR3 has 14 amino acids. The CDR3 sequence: CASSPPSEGAGYTF. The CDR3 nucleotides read TGTGCCAGCTCACCACCGTCGGAGGGGGCTGGCTACACCTTC.

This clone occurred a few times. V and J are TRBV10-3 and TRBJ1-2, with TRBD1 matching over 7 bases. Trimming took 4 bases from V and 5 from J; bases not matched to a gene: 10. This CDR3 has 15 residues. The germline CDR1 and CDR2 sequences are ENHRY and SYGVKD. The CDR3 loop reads CAISARQGEEYGYTF. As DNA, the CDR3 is TGTGCCATCAGTGCCCGACAGGGTGAAGAGTATGGCTACACCTTC.

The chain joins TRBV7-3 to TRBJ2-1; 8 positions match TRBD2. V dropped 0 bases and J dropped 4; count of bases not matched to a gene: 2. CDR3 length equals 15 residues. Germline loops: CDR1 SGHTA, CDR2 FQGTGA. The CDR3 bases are TGTGCCAGCAGCTTAACCGGGACTAGTTACAATGAGCAGTTCTTC. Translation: CASSLTGTSYNEQFF.

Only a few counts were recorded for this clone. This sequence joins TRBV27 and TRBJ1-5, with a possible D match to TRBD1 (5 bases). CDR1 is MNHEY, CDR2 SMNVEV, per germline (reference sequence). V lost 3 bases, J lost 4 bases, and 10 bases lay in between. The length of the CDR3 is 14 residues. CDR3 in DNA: TGTGCCAGCAGTTTTAGGGGTTTGAATCAGCCCCAGCATTTT. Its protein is CASSFRGLNQPQHF.